This T cell receptor (beta chain) came from a study of blood T cell repertoires in COVID-19 (dated by TCRdb to the early 2020s). Looking at the study overall: Samples from collaborators originated in the United States, Italy and Spain and spanned both the acute and convalescent phases of COVID-19. Samples were obtained from the ongoing ImmuneRACE study (first 160 participants) and from over 1,000 subjects provided by 6 global collaborators. Deeply sampled blood TCRbeta repertoires from subjects exposed to, actively infected with, or recovered from COVID-19 were included in the dataset. Nearly every sample came with metadata listing a de-identified subject ID, COVID-19 status, age in years and sex. The material from the prospective study consisted of cDNA or gDNA derived from T cells, B-cell-depleted T cells, or PBMCs. The repertoires were released in a freely available public database intended as a resource for research on the immune response to SARS-CoV-2. Where available, HLA class I and class II types were obtained from metadata supplied by the sample provider rather than from assay-based typing. Study-wide conclusions, independent of this receptor: The amount of clinical and demographic metadata varied by source and participant and was provided uncurated.

Collaborating institutions collected whole blood in K2EDTA tubes following their own protocols. For TCRbeta analysis, collaborators shipped samples as frozen whole blood, isolated PBMCs, or DNA extracted from either of those sample types. The immunoSEQ Assay, a bias-controlled multiplex PCR, was used to amplify TCRbeta CDR3 regions from genomic DNA. The published analysis was carried out like this. Nucleated cell counts per sample were estimated from amplification of reference gene primers within the assay. To quantify the absolute abundance of each unique TCRbeta CDR3 rearrangement, sequence reads were collapsed and filtered. For each sample, productive Simpson clonality was calculated by taking the square root of Simpson's diversity index across productive rearrangements. TCRdb's version of the immuneACCESS table is confined to in-frame rearrangements and falls short of the full clone set. An unresolved V gene accounts for under half of the shortfall where checked; the remainder is of unknown origin. V and J calls and clone size are copied from that table; D and trimming were computed from the DNA. In this sample the table shows around 19,000 clones, 86% of which occur a single time. The ten largest clones capture approximately 9.9% of the sample.

As regards this clone: What antigen it recognizes has not been identified. Base qualities are not recorded, but no much larger clone differs from it by a single base.

The CDR3 holds 16 amino acids from the cysteine to the phenylalanine. The retained sequence is limited to the CDR3, 48 bases, with the frame set at the first base. From a lookup of the germline V gene, CDR1 and CDR2 are SGHNT and YENEEA. V is pruned by 5 bases and J by 0 bases, leaving 5 bases of the junction without a gene match. This chain is built from TRBV11-3 and TRBJ2-1, with 9 junctional bases fitting TRBD2. The source is a human donor in a cohort sampled during active COVID-19. The sequenced sample consisted of peripheral blood. CDR3 region: CASSPRSGSSYNEQFF. Here is the DNA: TGTGCCAGCAGCCCTCGTAGCGGGAGCTCCTACAATGAGCAGTTCTTC.